The table lists the clone carrying this T cell receptor beta chain with a count of one. The sample comes from a study of response to subunit inactivated influenza vaccine. TCRdb re-derived calls from the RT-PCR reads in MiXCR, one entry per CDR3 protein. The table includes around 760,000 distinct CDR3 sequences, 11% to 15% detected once. Germline assignment: CDR1 SEHNR and CDR2 FQNEAQ (reference sequence). V was shortened by 3 bases and J by 2 bases, with 14 bases between the two germline ends. The CDR3 contains 15 residues. This specimen was PBMCs from blood, taken roughly 15 days before vaccination. This receptor was obtained from a man aged 50-60 years who received an inactivated influenza vaccine. V is TRBV7-9 and J is TRBJ2-7; maybe TRBD1 (6 bases). CDR3 in amino acids: CASSLGDIGPYEQYF. CDR3 coding DNA: TGTGCCAGCAGCTTGGGGGACATTGGGCCCTACGAGCAGTACTTC.